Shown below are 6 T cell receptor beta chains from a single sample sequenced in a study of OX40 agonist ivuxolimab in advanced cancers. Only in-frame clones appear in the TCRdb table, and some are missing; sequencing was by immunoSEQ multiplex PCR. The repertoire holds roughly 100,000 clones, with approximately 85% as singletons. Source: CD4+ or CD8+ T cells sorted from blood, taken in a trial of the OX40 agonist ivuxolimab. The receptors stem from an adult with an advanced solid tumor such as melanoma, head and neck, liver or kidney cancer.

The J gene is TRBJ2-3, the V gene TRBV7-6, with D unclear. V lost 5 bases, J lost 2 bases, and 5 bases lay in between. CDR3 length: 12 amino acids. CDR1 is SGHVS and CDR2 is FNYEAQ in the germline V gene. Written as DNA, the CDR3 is TGTGCCAGCAGCATCAACACAGATACGCAGTATTTT. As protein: CASSINTDTQYF.

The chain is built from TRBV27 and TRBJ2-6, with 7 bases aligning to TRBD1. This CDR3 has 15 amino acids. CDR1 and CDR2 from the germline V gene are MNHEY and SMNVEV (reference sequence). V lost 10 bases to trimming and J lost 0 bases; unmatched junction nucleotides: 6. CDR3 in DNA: TGTGCCACACGGGACAGAGCCTCTGGGGCCAACGTCCTGACTTTC. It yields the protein CATRDRASGANVLTF.

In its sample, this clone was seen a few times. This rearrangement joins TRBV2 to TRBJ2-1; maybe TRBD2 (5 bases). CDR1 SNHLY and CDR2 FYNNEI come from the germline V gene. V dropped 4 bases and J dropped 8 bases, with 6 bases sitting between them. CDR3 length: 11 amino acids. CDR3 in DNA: TGTGCCAGCAGTGTGAGGGATGAGCAGTTCTTC. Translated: CASSVRDEQFF.

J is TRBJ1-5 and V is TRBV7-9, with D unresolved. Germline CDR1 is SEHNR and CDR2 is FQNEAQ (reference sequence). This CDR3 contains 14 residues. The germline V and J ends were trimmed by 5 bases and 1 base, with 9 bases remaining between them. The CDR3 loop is CASSRVGSNQPQHF. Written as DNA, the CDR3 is TGTGCCAGCAGCCGGGTAGGGAGCAATCAGCCCCAGCATTTT. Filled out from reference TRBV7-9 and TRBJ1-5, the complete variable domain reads DTGVSQNPRHKITKRGQNVTFRCDPISEHNRLYWYRQTLGQGPEFLTYFQNEAQLEKSRLLSDRFSAERPKGSFSTLEIQRTEQGDSAMYLCASSRVGSNQPQHFGDGTRLSIL.

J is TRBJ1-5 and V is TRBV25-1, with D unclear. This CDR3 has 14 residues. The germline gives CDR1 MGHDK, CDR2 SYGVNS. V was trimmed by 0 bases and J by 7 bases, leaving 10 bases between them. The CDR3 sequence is CASSEYGAVQPQHF. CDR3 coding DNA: TGTGCCAGCAGTGAATACGGAGCGGTCCAGCCCCAGCATTTT.

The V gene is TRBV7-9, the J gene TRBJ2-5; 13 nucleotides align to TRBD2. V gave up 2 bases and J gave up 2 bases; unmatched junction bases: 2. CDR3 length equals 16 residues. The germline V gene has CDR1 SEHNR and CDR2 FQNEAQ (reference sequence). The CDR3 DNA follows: TGTGCCAGCAGCTTATGGACTAGCGGGGGTCAAGAGACCCAGTACTTC. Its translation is CASSLWTSGGQETQYF. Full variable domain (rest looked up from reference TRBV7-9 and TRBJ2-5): DTGVSQNPRHKITKRGQNVTFRCDPISEHNRLYWYRQTLGQGPEFLTYFQNEAQLEKSRLLSDRFSAERPKGSFSTLEIQRTEQGDSAMYLCASSLWTSGGQETQYFGPGTRLLVL.